The clone carrying this TCR beta chain was seen a handful of times. What it binds is not known. Primers: 60 Vbeta forward and 13 Jbeta reverse. TCRdb's copy holds only in-frame clones and misses some; the assay was immunoSEQ multiplex PCR. The data show 70,000 to 100,000 clones, approximately 68% seen once. This entry is derived from a study of cytomegalovirus exposure and HLA in healthy donors. General study results and limits: According to a later analysis, donors in an Asian-associated ancestry cluster reportedly had fewer N-insertions than the approximately 670-donor mean. Accounts indicate the classifier identified cytomegalovirus status with strong specificity and sensitivity. TRBV6-2, TRBV6-3 and some other V segments were unresolvable in 87-base-pair reads.

This CDR3 region has 17 residues. The germline gives CDR1 SGHVS, CDR2 FQNEAQ. Germline trimming cut 4 bases from V and 1 base from J; bases unmatched to any gene: 10. The sequenced sample consisted of PBMCs. The receptor's source is a woman in her 50s in good health and CMV-seropositive. V usage is TRBV7-8 and J usage is TRBJ1-5; 7 nucleotides align to TRBD1. The CDR3 loop is CASSWDSYDRSNQPQHF. CDR3 nucleotide sequence: TGTGCCAGCAGCTGGGACAGTTACGACCGGAGCAATCAGCCCCAGCATTTT.